This T cell receptor beta chain is from a study of T cells after yellow fever vaccination. Points from the study as a whole: Contamination by abundant bulk-population clonotypes could be present in FACS-sorted repertoires. Only a minor proportion of clonotypes was detected across both CD4 and CD8 compartments.

Germline V CDR1 and CDR2: MGHRA, YSYEKL. The CDR3 has 16 amino acids. The V gene lost 4 bases and the J gene lost 4 bases, with 19 bases spanning the gap. The table lists this clonotype with a few counts. The antigen remains undetermined. TCRdb recomputed calls from the 5' RACE reads with MiXCR, one row per CDR3 protein. Counted here are fewer than 350,000 distinct CDR3 sequences, approximately 9% occurring once; the ten biggest clones make up approximately 19%. The gene calls are TRBV4-1 and TRBJ1-2; D not certain. The sequence derives from a man younger than 35 who received the YFV17D yellow fever vaccine. Sequenced material: PBMCs, taken on the day of the first yellow fever vaccination. The CDR3 here is CASSPAPLTETYGYTF. The CDR3 DNA reads as TGCGCCAGCAGCCCCGCCCCATTGACCGAAACCTATGGCTACACCTTC.